What follows are 20 T cell receptor beta chains derived from one specimen sequenced in a study of beta chain features in type 1 diabetes. What was sequenced were expressed TCRB transcripts, since all of the isolated RNA had been reverse transcribed. Only in-frame clones appear in the TCRdb table, and some are missing; sequencing was by immunoSEQ multiplex PCR. The table includes 95,000 to 150,000 clones, about a sixth detected once. These receptors have no identified antigens. Findings of the study overall: Researchers report that Type 1 diabetes patients had moderately but significantly shorter TCRB CDR3s across all four CD4+ subsets.

The source material was central memory CD4+ T cells from blood. The receptors originated from a man aged 25-45 years with type 1 diabetes.

This clone has a handful of counts. V and J are TRBV5-1 and TRBJ2-7; D assignment may be TRBD1 or TRBD2 (5 bases each). Germline V gene sequence: CDR1 SGHRS, CDR2 YFSETQ. V lost 4 bases to trimming and J lost 1 base, with 15 bases between them. CDR3 length: 15 residues. The CDR3 reads CASSPTGTASYEQYF. CDR3 DNA: TGCGCCAGCAGCCCTACCGGGACGGCGTCCTACGAGCAGTACTTC. Combining the CDR3 with reference TRBV5-1 and TRBJ2-7 gives the whole variable domain KAGVTQTPRYLIKTRGQQVTLSCSPISGHRSVSWYQQTPGQGLQFLFEYFSETQRNKGNFPGRFSGRQFSNSRSEMNVSTLELGDSALYLCASSPTGTASYEQYFGPGTRLTVT.

The chain combines TRBV29-1 with TRBJ2-5; D unresolved. The germline CDR1 and CDR2 sequences are SQVTM and ANQGSEA. This CDR3 region has 12 residues. V lost 5 bases and J 1 base, leaving 8 bases between the germline ends. This CDR3 reads CSVSHGQETQYF. Here the CDR3 DNA reads TGCAGCGTTTCCCACGGCCAAGAGACCCAGTACTTC.

This clone was seen more than once but under ten times. The chain combines TRBV6-6 with TRBJ2-2; no clear D. CDR1 and CDR2 from the germline V gene are MNHNY and SVGAGI (reference sequence). The CDR3 extends over 13 amino acids. Trimming took off 5 bases at V and 2 bases at J, with 6 bases between the two ends. The CDR3 protein is CASSQLNTGELFF. DNA of the CDR3: TGTGCCAGCAGTCAACTAAACACCGGGGAGCTGTTTTTT.

This clone was observed a few times. V and J are TRBV11-2 and TRBJ2-3; D uncertain. Germline V CDR1 and CDR2: SGHAT, FQNNGV. V lost 4 bases and J 2 bases, leaving 10 bases between the germline ends. This CDR3 is 14 amino acids long. The CDR3, as DNA: TGTGCCAGCAGCTCCTCCAGGTACACAGATACGCAGTATTTT. This codes for CASSSSRYTDTQYF.

The V call is TRBV28, the J call TRBJ2-1; 9 bases line up with TRBD2. The CDR3 sequence is 13 residues long. CDR1 is MDHEN and CDR2 is SYDVKM in the germline V gene. Germline trimming cut 6 bases from V and 9 bases from J; bases unmatched to any gene: 6. The CDR3 bases are TGTGCCAGCAGGACCCCTAGCGGGGCTGAGCAGTTCTTC. Encoded protein: CASRTPSGAEQFF.

This CDR3 is CASSTRGGLSYNEQFF. CDR3 DNA: TGTGCCAGTAGTACTCGCGGGGGCCTTTCTTACAATGAGCAGTTCTTC. The rearrangement joins TRBV19 to TRBJ2-1; D might be TRBD2 (7 bases). Germline V gives CDR1 LNHDA, CDR2 SQIVND (reference sequence). This CDR3 spans 16 amino acids. Trimming shortened V by 4 bases and J by 4 bases, and 17 bases separated the two germline ends.

V and J are TRBV6-5 and TRBJ1-2; D uncertain. The CDR3 has 13 amino acids. V shed 2 bases and J shed 7 bases, with 11 bases lying between them. The germline V gene encodes CDR1 MNHEY and CDR2 SVGAGI. CDR3 sequence reads: CASSYDEKAGYTF. DNA of the CDR3: TGTGCCAGCAGTTACGATGAAAAGGCTGGCTACACCTTC.

This clone occurred a few times. CDR3 sequence (DNA): TGTGCCAGCAGCGCTAGCGGGGTATACGAGCAGTACTTC. Protein sequence: CASSASGVYEQYF. The chain links TRBV7-2 to TRBJ2-7; 9 nucleotides line up with TRBD2. V was clipped by 5 bases and J by 4 bases; unmatched bases: 3. The CDR3 runs to 13 residues. Germline lookup yields CDR1 SGHTA and CDR2 FQGNSA.

This clone was detected a few times. The chain has TRBV10-3 and TRBJ2-3; 9 nucleotides agree with TRBD2. The CDR3 runs to 15 residues. V shed 6 bases and J 0 bases; nucleotides not matched to a gene: 4. Germline-derived CDR1 and CDR2 are ENHRY and SYGVKD. The CDR3 nucleotides read TGTGCCATCAGCTTAGCGGGGGCTAGCACAGATACGCAGTATTTT. This encodes CAISLAGASTDTQYF.

There are a few counts of this clone. The V and J genes are TRBV5-1 and TRBJ2-7; no firm D call. The CDR3 totals 14 residues. Germline V lookup: CDR1 SGHRS, CDR2 YFSETQ. Trimming shortened V by 0 bases and J by 1 base, and 8 bases separated the two germline ends. CDR3: CASSLAVTSYEQYF. The CDR3 DNA reads as TGCGCCAGCAGCTTGGCCGTGACTTCCTACGAGCAGTACTTC. The whole variable domain, remainder taken from reference TRBV5-1 and TRBJ2-7, is KAGVTQTPRYLIKTRGQQVTLSCSPISGHRSVSWYQQTPGQGLQFLFEYFSETQRNKGNFPGRFSGRQFSNSRSEMNVSTLELGDSALYLCASSLAVTSYEQYFGPGTRLTVT.

The genes are TRBV9 and TRBJ1-1, with TRBD1 identical over 8 bases. The CDR3 is made up of 17 amino acids. Per germline, CDR1 SGDLS and CDR2 YYNGEE. The junction had 8 bases not matched to a gene; V was cut back by 0 bases and J by 1 base. The CDR3 region is CASSVATGQGANTEAFF. The CDR3 nucleotides read TGTGCCAGCAGCGTAGCTACAGGTCAGGGGGCGAACACTGAAGCTTTCTTT.

The chain combines TRBV27 with TRBJ2-1; tentatively, D is TRBD2 (6 bases). Trimming stripped 3 bases from V and 7 bases from J, with 16 bases between. Germline lookup yields CDR1 MNHEY and CDR2 SMNVEV (reference sequence). The CDR3 sequence is 15 residues long. The CDR3 nucleotides read TGTGCCAGCAGTTTCTATTGGGGGGACGGGAATGAGCAGTTCTTC. Translation: CASSFYWGDGNEQFF.

This clone was seen more than once but under ten times. The genes are TRBV7-2 and TRBJ2-7; D not certain. This CDR3 has 15 residues. Trimming cost V 5 bases and J 0 bases, with 14 bases left between them. Germline CDR1 SGHTA, CDR2 FQGNSA. The CDR3, as DNA: TGTGCCAGCAGCGACCGGCCTACCCACTCCTACGAGCAGTACTTC. Residues: CASSDRPTHSYEQYF. Looking up the rest from reference TRBV7-2 and TRBJ2-7 gives the full variable domain: GAGVSQSPSNKVTEKGKDVELRCDPISGHTALYWYRQSLGQGLEFLIYFQGNSAPDKSGLPSDRFSAERTGGSVSTLTIQRTQQEDSAVYLCASSDRPTHSYEQYFGPGTRLTVT.

In its sample, this clone was seen a few times. The chain joins TRBV7-2 to TRBJ2-1; weak D call: TRBD2 (6 bases). Germline V gene data show CDR1 as SGHTA and CDR2 as FQGNSA. The V end was cut by 0 bases, the J end by 5 bases, with 8 bases between. This CDR3 spans 14 amino acids. CDR3 coding DNA: TGTGCCAGCAGCTTAGCGACTAGGGACAATGAGCAGTTCTTC. This gives the protein CASSLATRDNEQFF.

This clone was observed a handful of times. This sequence joins TRBV19 and TRBJ1-1; 7 bases align to TRBD1. The CDR3 contains 18 residues. V lost 1 base and J lost 1; bases outside the gene matches: 12. CDR1 and CDR2 (germline): LNHDA, SQIVND (reference sequence). The CDR3 nucleotides read TGTGCCAGTAGTATAGGTCGGGGACAGAGGGTTAGGAACACTGAAGCTTTCTTT. Its protein product is CASSIGRGQRVRNTEAFF.

V is TRBV7-2 and J is TRBJ2-5, with a weak D call TRBD2 (7 bases). V was clipped by 0 bases and J by 2 bases, with 16 bases between them. Germline V gene lookup returns CDR1 SGHTA and CDR2 FQGNSA. The CDR3 consists of 17 residues. The DNA of the CDR3 is TGTGCCAGCAGCTTAGCGCGTAACGGGGGGCCACAAGAGACCCAGTACTTC. It translates to CASSLARNGGPQETQYF.

The chain carries TRBV18 and TRBJ2-1; 10 nucleotides agree with TRBD2. V was clipped by 3 bases and J by 4 bases; unmatched bases: 9. The CDR3 length is 17 residues. The V gene's germline CDR1 is KGHSH and CDR2 LQKENI. The CDR3 DNA reads as TGTGCCAGCTCACCGCCGAGTAGCGGGGGGACGTACAATGAGCAGTTCTTC. Residues: CASSPPSSGGTYNEQFF.

This clone was seen a few times. This chain uses TRBV21-1 with TRBJ2-4; TRBD2 is the table's D call, not checked against the DNA. TRBV21-1 has pseudogene status. The CDR3 totals 17 residues. CDR3 sequence reads: CASPTRLAGVAKNIQYF. The CDR3 nucleotides are TGTGCCAGCCCGACCCGCCTAGCGGGGGTAGCCAAAAACATTCAGTACTTC.

This clone was picked up a small number of times. The chain uses TRBV4-2 and TRBJ2-1; D is undetermined. The CDR3 contains 13 residues. Germline values: CDR1 LGHNA, CDR2 YNFKEQ. With 0 bases removed from V and 10 bases from J, the gap between germline ends came to 10 bases. The CDR3, as DNA: TGTGCCAGCAGCCAAGATACTGGGTACGAGCAGTTCTTC. Translation: CASSQDTGYEQFF.

Only a few counts were recorded for this clone. This chain uses TRBV28 with TRBJ2-5; the match to TRBD2 covers 8 bases. V was pared by 5 bases and J by 4 bases, with 12 bases of the junction left unmatched. The germline V gene has CDR1 MDHEN and CDR2 SYDVKM. This CDR3 has 16 amino acids. The chain's CDR3 is CASSAPGLASGETQYF. CDR3 in DNA: TGTGCCAGCAGTGCCCCAGGACTAGCATCGGGAGAGACCCAGTACTTC.